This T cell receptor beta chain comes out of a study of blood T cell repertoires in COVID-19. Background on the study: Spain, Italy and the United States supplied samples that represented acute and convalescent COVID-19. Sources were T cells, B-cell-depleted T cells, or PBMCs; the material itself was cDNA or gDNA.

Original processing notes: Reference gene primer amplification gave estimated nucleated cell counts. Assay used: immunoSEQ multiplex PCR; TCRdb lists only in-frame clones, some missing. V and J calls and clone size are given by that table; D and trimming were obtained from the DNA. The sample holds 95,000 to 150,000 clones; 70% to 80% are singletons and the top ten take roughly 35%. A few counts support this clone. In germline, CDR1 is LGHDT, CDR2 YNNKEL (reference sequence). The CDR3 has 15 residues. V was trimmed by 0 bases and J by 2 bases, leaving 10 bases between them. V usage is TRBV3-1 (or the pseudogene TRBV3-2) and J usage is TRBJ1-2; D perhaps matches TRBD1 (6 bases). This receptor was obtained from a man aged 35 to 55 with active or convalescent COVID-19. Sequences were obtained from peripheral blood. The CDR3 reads CASSQDSTGNYGYTF. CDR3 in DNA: TGTGCCAGCAGCCAAGACTCCACAGGGAACTATGGCTACACCTTC.